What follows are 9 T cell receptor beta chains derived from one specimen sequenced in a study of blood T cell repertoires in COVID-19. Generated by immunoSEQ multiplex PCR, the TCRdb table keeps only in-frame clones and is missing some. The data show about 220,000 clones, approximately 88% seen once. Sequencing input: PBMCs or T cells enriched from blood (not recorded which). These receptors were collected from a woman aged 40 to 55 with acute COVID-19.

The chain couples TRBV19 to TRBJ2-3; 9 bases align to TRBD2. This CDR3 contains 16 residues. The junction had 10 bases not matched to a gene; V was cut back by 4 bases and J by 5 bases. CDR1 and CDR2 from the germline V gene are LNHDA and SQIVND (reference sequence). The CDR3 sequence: CASSTGTSINLDTQYF. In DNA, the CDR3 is TGTGCCAGTAGTACGGGGACTAGCATTAATTTAGATACGCAGTATTTT. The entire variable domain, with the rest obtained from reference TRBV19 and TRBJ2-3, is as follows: DGGITQSPKYLFRKEGQNVTLSCEQNLNHDAMYWYRQDPGQGLRLIYYSQIVNDFQKGDIAEGYSVSREKKESFPLTVTSAQKNPTAFYLCASSTGTSINLDTQYFGPGTRLTVL.

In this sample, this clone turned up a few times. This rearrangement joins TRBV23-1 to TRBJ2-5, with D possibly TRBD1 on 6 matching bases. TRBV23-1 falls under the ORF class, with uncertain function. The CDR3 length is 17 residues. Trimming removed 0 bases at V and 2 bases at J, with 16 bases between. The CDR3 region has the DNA TGCGCCAGCAGTCAATCGAAAAGGGCAGGGGAACAAGAGACCCAGTACTTC. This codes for CASSQSKRAGEQETQYF.

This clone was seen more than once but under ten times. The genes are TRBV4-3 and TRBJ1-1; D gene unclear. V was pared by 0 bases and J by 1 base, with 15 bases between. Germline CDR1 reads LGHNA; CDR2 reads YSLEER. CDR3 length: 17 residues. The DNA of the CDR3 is TGCGCCAGCAGCCAAGACTACAGCCCTCTGAAGAACACTGAAGCTTTCTTT. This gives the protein CASSQDYSPLKNTEAFF.

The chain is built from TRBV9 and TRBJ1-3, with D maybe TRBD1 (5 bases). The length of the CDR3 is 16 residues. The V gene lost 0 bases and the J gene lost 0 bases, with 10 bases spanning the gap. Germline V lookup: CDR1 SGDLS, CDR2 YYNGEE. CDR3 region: CASSVVAGGSGNTIYF. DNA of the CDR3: TGTGCCAGCAGCGTAGTGGCCGGGGGCTCTGGAAACACCATATATTTT.

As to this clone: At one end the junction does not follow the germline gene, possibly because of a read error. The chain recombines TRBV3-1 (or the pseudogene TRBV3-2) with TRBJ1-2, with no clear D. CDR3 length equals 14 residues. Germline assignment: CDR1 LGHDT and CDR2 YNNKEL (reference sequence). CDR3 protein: CASSQDWGDYGYTF. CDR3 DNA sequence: TGTGCCAGCAGCCAAGATTGGGGAGACTACGGCTACACCTTC.

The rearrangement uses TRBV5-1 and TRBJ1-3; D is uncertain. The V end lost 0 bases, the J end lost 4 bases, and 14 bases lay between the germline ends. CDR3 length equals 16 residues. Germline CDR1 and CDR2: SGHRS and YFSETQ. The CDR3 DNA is TGCGCCAGCAGCTTGGGGATGGTGCCGGGAGGAAACACCATATATTTT. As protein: CASSLGMVPGGNTIYF.

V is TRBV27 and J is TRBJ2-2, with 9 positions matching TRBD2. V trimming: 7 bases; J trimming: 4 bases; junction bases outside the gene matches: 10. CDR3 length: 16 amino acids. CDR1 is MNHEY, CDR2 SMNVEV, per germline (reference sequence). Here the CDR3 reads CASTPWTSEGTGELFF. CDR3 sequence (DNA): TGTGCCAGCACCCCCTGGACTAGCGAGGGCACCGGGGAGCTGTTTTTT.

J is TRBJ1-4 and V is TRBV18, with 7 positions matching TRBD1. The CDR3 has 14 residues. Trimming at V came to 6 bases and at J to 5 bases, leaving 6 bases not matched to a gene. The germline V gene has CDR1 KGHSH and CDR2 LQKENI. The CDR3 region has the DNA TGTGCCAGCTCGCCCGGGACAGCAAATGAAAAACTGTTTTTT. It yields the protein CASSPGTANEKLFF.

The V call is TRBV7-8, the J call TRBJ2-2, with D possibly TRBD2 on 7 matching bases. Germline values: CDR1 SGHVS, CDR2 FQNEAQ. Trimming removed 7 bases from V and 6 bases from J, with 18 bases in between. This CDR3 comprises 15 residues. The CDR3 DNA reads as TGTGCCAGCATCAATCGGGGGGCCATCTCCGGGGAGCTGTTTTTT. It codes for CASINRGAISGELFF.